This TCR beta chain was observed in a study of cytomegalovirus exposure and HLA in healthy donors. Whole-study findings and limits: Rare sequences made up most TCRs, while some public TCRs were found in many donors. Researchers reported that a few CMV-associated chains were confirmed in vitro as CMV antigen-specific. The study recorded some 160 TCR beta chains that were cytomegalovirus-associated.

TCRdb's table, derived via immunoSEQ multiplex PCR, lists solely in-frame clones and lacks some. The repertoire includes fewer than 200,000 clones, approximately 86% of them detected once, and roughly 2.7% sits in the top ten. For this clone: The antigen is undetermined.

Sequencing was carried out using PBMCs. This clonotype originated in a man aged 18 to 30 in good health and CMV-seropositive.

CDR3 region: CSVETASSRSYNEQFF. The CDR3 DNA reads as TGCAGCGTTGAAACCGCAAGTTCTCGGTCCTACAATGAGCAGTTCTTC. V usage is TRBV29-1 and J usage is TRBJ2-1; D is uncertain. Trimming pared 2 bases from V and 1 base from J, leaving 15 bases between. The CDR3 has 16 residues. In germline, CDR1 is SQVTM, CDR2 ANQGSEA.